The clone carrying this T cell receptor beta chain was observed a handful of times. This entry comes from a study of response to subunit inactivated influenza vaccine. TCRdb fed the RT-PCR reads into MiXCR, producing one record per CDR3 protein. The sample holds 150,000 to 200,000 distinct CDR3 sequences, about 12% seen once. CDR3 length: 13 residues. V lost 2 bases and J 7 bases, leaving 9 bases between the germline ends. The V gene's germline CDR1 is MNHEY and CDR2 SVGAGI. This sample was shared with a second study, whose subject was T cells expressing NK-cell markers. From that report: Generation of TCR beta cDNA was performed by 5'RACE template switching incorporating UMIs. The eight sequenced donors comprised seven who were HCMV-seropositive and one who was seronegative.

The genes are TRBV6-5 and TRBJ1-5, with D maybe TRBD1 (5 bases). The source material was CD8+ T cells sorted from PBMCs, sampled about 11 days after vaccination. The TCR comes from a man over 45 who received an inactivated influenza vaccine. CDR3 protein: CASSYGTGQPQHF. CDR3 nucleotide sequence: TGTGCCAGCAGTTACGGGACGGGACAGCCCCAGCATTTT.